This entry describes one T cell receptor beta chain. Germline V CDR1 and CDR2: MNHNY, SVGAGI (reference sequence). V lost 7 bases and J lost 2, with 9 bases in between. This CDR3 is 13 amino acids long. Authors' methods: For nucleated cells, counts were estimated from reference gene primer amplification. Here immunoSEQ multiplex PCR was the method, and the copy in TCRdb shows in-frame clones only, minus some. D and trimming come from the DNA, and the V and J calls and clone size come from that table. In the table there are 75,000 to 95,000 clones, around 82% of which are singletons. This record comes from a study of blood T cell repertoires in COVID-19. Study information: Samples representing acute and convalescent COVID-19 were sourced from the United States, Italy and Spain. Sample material is recorded as cDNA or gDNA derived from T cells, B-cell-depleted T cells, or PBMCs.

Sequenced material: peripheral blood. This chain connects TRBV6-6 to TRBJ2-1; D is perhaps TRBD2 (7 bases). The receptor's source is a man aged 60 to 75 with COVID-19, enrolled during active disease. In nucleotides, the CDR3 is TGTGCCAGCAAAGGGGGGGCCTACAATGAGCAGTTCTTC. Its protein product is CASKGGAYNEQFF.